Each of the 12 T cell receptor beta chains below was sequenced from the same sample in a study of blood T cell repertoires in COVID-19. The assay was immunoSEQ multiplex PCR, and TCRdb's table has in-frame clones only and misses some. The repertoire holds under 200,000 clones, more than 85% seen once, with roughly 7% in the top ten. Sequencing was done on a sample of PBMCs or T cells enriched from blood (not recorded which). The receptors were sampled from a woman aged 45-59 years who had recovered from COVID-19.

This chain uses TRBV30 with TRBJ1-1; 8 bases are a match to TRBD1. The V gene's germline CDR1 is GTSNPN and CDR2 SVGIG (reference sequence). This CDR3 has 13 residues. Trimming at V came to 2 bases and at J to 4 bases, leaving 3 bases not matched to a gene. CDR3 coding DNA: TGTGCCTGGAGTCAGGGGGCTGGCACTGAAGCTTTCTTT. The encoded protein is CAWSQGAGTEAFF.

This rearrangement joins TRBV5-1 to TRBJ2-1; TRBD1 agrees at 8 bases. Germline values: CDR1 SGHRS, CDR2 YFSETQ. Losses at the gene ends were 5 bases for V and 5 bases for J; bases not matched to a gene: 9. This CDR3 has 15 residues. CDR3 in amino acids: CASRPTGARHNEQFF. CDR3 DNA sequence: TGCGCCAGCAGACCGACAGGGGCTCGCCACAATGAGCAGTTCTTC.

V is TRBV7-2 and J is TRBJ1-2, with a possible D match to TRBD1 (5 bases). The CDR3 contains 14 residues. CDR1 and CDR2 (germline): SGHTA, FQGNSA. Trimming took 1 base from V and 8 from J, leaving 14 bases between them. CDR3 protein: CASSLDFRARGYTF. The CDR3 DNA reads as TGTGCCAGCAGCTTAGATTTCAGGGCACGCGGCTACACCTTC.

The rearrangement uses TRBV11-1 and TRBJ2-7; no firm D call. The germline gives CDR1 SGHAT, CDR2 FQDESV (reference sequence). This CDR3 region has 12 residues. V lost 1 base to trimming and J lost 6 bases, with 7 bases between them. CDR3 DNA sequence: TGTGCCAGCAGCTTAGGGGCTACCGAGCAGTACTTC. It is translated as CASSLGATEQYF.

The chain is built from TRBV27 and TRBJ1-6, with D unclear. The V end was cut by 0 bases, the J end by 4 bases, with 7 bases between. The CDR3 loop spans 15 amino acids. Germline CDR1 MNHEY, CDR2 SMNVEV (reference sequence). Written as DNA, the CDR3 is TGTGCCAGCAGTTTATCGATCGGTTATAATTCACCCCTCCACTTT. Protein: CASSLSIGYNSPLHF.

CDR3 loop: CASSQVAGYNEQFF. The CDR3 coding sequence is TGTGCCAGCAGCCAAGTCGCGGGTTACAATGAGCAGTTCTTC. The chain links TRBV14 to TRBJ2-1; perhaps TRBD2 as D (5 bases). The V gene lost 1 base and the J gene lost 4 bases, with 8 bases spanning the gap. Per germline, CDR1 SGHDN and CDR2 FVKESK. This CDR3 spans 14 amino acids.

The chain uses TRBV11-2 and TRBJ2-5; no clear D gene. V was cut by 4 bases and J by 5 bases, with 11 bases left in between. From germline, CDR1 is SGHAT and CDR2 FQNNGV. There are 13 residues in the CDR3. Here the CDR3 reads CASSSGIGETQYF. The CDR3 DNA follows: TGTGCCAGCAGCTCTGGAATCGGGGAGACCCAGTACTTC.

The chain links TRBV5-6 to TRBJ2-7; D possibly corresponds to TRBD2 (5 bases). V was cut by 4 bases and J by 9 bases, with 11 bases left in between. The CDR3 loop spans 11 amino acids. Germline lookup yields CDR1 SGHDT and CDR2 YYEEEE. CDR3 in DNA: TGTGCCAGCAGCCGCGAGGGCCGGCAGTACTTC. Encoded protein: CASSREGRQYF.

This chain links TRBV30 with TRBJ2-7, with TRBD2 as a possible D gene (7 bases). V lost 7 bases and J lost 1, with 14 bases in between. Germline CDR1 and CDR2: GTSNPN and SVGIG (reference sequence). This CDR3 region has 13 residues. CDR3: CASNREGSYEQYF. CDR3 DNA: TGTGCCTCAAACAGGGAGGGGTCCTACGAGCAGTACTTC. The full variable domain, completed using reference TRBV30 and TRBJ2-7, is SQTIHQWPATLVQPVGSPLSLECTVEGTSNPNLYWYRQAAGRGLQLLFYSVGIGQISSEVPQNLSASRPQDRQFILSSKKLLLSDSGFYLCASNREGSYEQYFGPGTRLTVT.

The CDR3: CASSLGVGFSGGYTF. CDR3 nucleotides: TGCGCCAGCAGCTTAGGGGTCGGATTTTCTGGTGGCTACACCTTC. This chain uses TRBV5-1 with TRBJ1-2; D possibly corresponds to TRBD1 (5 bases). Trimming removed 2 bases at V and 7 bases at J, with 18 bases between. The germline gives CDR1 SGHRS, CDR2 YFSETQ. The CDR3 consists of 15 residues.

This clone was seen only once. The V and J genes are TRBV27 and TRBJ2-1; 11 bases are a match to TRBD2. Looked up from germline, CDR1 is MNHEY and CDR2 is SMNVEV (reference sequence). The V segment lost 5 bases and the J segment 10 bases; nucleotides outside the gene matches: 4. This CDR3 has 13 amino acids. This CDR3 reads CASSMTSGKEQFF. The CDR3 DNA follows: TGTGCCAGCAGTATGACTAGCGGGAAAGAGCAGTTCTTC.

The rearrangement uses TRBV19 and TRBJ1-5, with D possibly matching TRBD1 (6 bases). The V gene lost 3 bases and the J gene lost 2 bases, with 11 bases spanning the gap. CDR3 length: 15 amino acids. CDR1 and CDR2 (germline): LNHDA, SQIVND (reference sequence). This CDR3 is CASSMLAGGNQPQHF. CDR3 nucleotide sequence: TGTGCCAGTAGTATGTTGGCAGGGGGCAATCAGCCCCAGCATTTT.